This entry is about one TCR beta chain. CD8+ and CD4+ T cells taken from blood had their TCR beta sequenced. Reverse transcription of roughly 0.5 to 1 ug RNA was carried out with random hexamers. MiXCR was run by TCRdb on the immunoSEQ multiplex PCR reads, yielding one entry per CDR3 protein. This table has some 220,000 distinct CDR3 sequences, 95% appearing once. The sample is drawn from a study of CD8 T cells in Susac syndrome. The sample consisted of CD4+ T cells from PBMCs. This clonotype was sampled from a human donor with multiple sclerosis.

CDR3 sequence: CASSLGTISYNEQFF. DNA of the CDR3: TGTGCCAGCAGCTTGGGGACTATTTCCTACAATGAGCAGTTCTTC. The rearrangement joins TRBV7-3 to TRBJ2-1; TRBD2 matches 7 bases. Germline V gene data show CDR1 as SGHTA and CDR2 as FQGTGA. V was pared by 3 bases and J by 1 base, with 3 bases of the junction left unmatched. The CDR3 extends over 15 amino acids.